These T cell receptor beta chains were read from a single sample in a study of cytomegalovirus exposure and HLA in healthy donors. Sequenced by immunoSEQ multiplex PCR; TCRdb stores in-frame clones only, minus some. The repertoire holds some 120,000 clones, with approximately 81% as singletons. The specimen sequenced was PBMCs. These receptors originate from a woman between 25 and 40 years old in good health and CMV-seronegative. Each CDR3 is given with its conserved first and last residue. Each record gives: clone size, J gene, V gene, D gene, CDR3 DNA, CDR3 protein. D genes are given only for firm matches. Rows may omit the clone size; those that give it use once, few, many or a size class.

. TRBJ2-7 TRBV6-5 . TGTGCCAGCAGTTACTCTGGGGGGAGCTACGAGCAGTACTTC CASSYSGGSYEQYF
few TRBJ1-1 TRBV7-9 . TGTGCCAGCAGCTTAGGGACAAGAGCTGAAGCTTTCTTT CASSLGTRAEAFF
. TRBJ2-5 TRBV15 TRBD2 TGTGCCACCAGCACATACCAGACAGGGGGACTAGCGGGGTACCAAGAGACCCAGTACTTC CATSTYQTGGLAGYQETQYF
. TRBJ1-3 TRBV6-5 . TGTGCCAGCAGTTACTCTGCCCTTGCGGGAAACACCATATATTTT CASSYSALAGNTIYF
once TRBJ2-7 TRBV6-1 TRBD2 TGTGCCAGCAGTGAACGGGCGGGGGGACCCTACGAGCAGTACTTC CASSERAGGPYEQYF
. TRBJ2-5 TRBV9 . TGTGCCAGCAGCGTAGGTCTAGCAGAGACCCAGTACTTC CASSVGLAETQYF
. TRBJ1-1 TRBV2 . TGTGCCTCGACAGGTATTGGTGGTCGCACTGAAGCTTTCTTT CASTGIGGRTEAFF
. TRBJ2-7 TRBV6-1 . TGTGCCAGCAGTGAACCGAGGGAGCAGTACTTC CASSEPREQYF
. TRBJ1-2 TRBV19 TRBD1 TGTGCCAGTACGAGAGGGACAGGGAGCGATTGGTATGGCTACACCTTC CASTRGTGSDWYGYTF
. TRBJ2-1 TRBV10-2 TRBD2 TGCGCCAGCAGTGTACTAGCGGGGGGGCCCCACAATGAGCAGTTCTTC CASSVLAGGPHNEQFF
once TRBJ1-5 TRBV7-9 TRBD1 TGTGCCAGCAGCCGAGGACAGGCTAATCAGCCCCAGCATTTT CASSRGQANQPQHF
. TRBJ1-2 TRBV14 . TGTGCCAGCAGCCAAGATCAGATCTATGGCTACACCTTC CASSQDQIYGYTF
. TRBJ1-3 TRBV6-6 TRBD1 TGTGCCAGCTTCGACAGGGCTGGAAACACCATATATTTT CASFDRAGNTIYF
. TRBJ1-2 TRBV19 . TGTGCCAGTAGTTCTAGAGCTAACTATGGCTACACCTTC CASSSRANYGYTF
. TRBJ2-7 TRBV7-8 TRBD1 TGTGCCAGCAGCCCCGGGACAGGGAGCTACGAGCAGTACTTC CASSPGTGSYEQYF
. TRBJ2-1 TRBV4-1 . TGCGCCAGCAGCCAAGAGCTAGCGATTGACAATGAGCAGTTCTTC CASSQELAIDNEQFF
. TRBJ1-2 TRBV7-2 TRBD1 TGTGCCAGCGGACCCGGGACAGGCATGTATGGCTACACCTTC CASGPGTGMYGYTF
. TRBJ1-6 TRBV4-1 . TGCGCCAGCAGCCAAGGATCACCGACAGCCTCACCCCTCCACTTT CASSQGSPTASPLHF
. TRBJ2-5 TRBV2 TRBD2 TGTGCCAGCAGTGGGGTTCTAGCGGGGGGGCGAGAGACCCAGTACTTC CASSGVLAGGRETQYF
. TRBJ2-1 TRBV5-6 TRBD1 TGTGCCAGCAGCCCGTCTCCAGGGGGCAGGCGCAATGAGCAGTTCTTC CASSPSPGGRRNEQFF
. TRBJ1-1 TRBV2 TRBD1 TGTGCCAGCAGTTCGAACCGGGACAGGGGGCTGAACACTGAAGCTTTCTTT CASSSNRDRGLNTEAFF
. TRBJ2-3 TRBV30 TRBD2 TGTGCCTGGAGTGTACGGGGGGTCCAAGATTTCACAGATACGCAGTATTTT CAWSVRGVQDFTDTQYF
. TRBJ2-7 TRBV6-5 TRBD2 TGTGCCAACAGTTACGGGAGGGGGGGAACCTACGAGCAGTACTTC CANSYGRGGTYEQYF
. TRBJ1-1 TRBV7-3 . TGTGCCAGCAGCAACAGTGGGGGCTTTGGGAACACTGAAGCTTTCTTT CASSNSGGFGNTEAFF
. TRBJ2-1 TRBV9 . TGTGCCAGCAGCCCCAAAACTCGAGGGAATGAGCAGTTCTTC CASSPKTRGNEQFF
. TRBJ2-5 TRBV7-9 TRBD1 TGTGCCAGCAGCGTATCCGGGACAGGGGGCGAGACCCAGTACTTC CASSVSGTGGETQYF
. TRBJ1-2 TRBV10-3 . TGTGCCATCAGTGAGTCGGTGGGGGCAGGGAATCTCTATGGCTACACCTTC CAISESVGAGNLYGYTF
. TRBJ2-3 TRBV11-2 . TGTGCCAGCAGCTTAGGTGCCCGAGGGACAGATACGCAGTATTTT CASSLGARGTDTQYF
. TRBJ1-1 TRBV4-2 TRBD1 TGTGCCAGCAGCCCAGAGACAGGGTCGGGGAACACTGAAGCTTTCTTT CASSPETGSGNTEAFF
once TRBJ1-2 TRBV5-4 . TGTGCCAGCAGCTTGGCCAGGGAGGGTCCGGGCTATGGCTACACCTTC CASSLAREGPGYGYTF
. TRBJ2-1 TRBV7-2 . TGTGCCAGCAGCCCAACTAGAATCAATGAGCAGTTCTTC CASSPTRINEQFF
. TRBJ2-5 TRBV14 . TGTGCCAGCAGCCAAGATTTCGACAGAAACCAAGAGACCCAGTACTTC CASSQDFDRNQETQYF
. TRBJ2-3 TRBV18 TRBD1 TGTGCCAGCTCACCACCTAGGACAGGGGGCGACACAGATACGCAGTATTTT CASSPPRTGGDTDTQYF
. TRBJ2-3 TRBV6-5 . TGTGCCACCGCCTTCGGGGGAAGGTCAGATACGCAGTATTTT CATAFGGRSDTQYF
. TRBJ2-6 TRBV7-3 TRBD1 TGTGCCAGCAGCCCTTACAGGGGCTCTGGGGCCAACGTCCTGACTTTC CASSPYRGSGANVLTF
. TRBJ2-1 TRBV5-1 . TGCGCCAGCAGCTTGGATGGGGCCCAGGGAAAGTTCTTC CASSLDGAQGKFF
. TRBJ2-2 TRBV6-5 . TGTGCCAGCAGTTCCGGGGGGCGTAGGACCGGGGAGCTGTTTTTT CASSSGGRRTGELFF
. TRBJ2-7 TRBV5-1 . TGCGCCAGCAGCTTTGAGCGTTCCTACGAGCAGTACTTC CASSFERSYEQYF
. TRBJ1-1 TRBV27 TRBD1 TGTGCCAGCAGGATACAGGGGATGAACACTGAAGCTTTCTTT CASRIQGMNTEAFF
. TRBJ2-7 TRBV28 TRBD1 TGTGCCAGTGCGGGACAGGCCTCCTTAAGCTCCTACGAGCAGTACTTC CASAGQASLSSYEQYF
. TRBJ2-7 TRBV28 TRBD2 TGTGCCAGCAGTTCAAAGGCCCGTGCGGGGGTGATCCCCTACGAGCAGTACTTC CASSSKARAGVIPYEQYF
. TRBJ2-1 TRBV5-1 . TGCGCCACAGACACCGGGCGGGGAGATGAGCAGTTCTTC CATDTGRGDEQFF
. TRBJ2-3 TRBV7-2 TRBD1 TGTGCCAGCAGCCGGGCCCCCGGACAGGGGGCTGATACGCAGTATTTT CASSRAPGQGADTQYF
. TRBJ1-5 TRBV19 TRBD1 TGTGCCAGTAGTGCACAGGGGGCAGGTCAGCCCCAGCATTTT CASSAQGAGQPQHF
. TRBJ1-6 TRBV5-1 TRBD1 TGCGCCAGCAGCCGGACAGGGGGCGATATCGGTTCACCCCTCCACTTT CASSRTGGDIGSPLHF
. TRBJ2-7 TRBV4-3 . TGCGCCAGCAGCCAAGGGAGGCAGGTCACCTACGAGCAGTACTTC CASSQGRQVTYEQYF
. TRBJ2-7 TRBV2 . TGTGCCAGCAGTGGGTCGGGGCGGGGCCTGTACGAGCAGTACTTC CASSGSGRGLYEQYF